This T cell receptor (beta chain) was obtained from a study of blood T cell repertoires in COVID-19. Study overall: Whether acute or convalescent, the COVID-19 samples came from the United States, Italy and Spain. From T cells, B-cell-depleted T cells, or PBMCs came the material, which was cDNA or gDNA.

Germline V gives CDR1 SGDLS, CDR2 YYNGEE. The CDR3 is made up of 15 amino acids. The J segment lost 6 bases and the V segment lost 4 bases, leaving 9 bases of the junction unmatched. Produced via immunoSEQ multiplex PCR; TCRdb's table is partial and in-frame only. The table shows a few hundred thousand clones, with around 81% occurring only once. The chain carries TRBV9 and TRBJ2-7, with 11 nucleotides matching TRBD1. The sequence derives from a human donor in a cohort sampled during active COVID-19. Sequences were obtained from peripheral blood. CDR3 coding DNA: TGTGCCAGCAGCCCTCGGGACAGGGGGGCTCGCGAGCAGTACTTC. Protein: CASSPRDRGAREQYF.